Below, 27 T cell receptor beta chains from the same sample are listed, as sequenced in a study of graft-versus-host responses after intestinal transplantation (dated by TCRdb to 2020 to 2023). Dithiothreitol, EDTA incubations and collagenase D digestion were used to isolate intraepithelial and lamina propria lymphocytes from graft specimens. Libraries were constructed by the immunoSEQ multiplex PCR assay. The source is immuneACCESS, and TCRdb retained only in-frame sequences with V and J called. Part of the clones is not carried over; for the studies checked, unresolved V genes explain less than half of this, and the remainder is unexplained. For this sample there are 60,000 to 70,000 clones; around 86% appear just once. The ten largest account for 1.5% to 2% of the sample. Sequencing was performed on ileum tissue, taken roughly 54 weeks after transplant. These TCRs come from a human patient who received an intestinal transplant, so some T cells may come from the graft donor.

This chain links TRBV7-2 with TRBJ2-7, with 10 bases matching TRBD2. From germline, CDR1 is SGHTA and CDR2 FQGNSA. Trimming at V came to 1 base and at J to 6 bases, leaving 0 bases not matched to a gene. This CDR3 has 13 amino acids. The CDR3, as DNA: TGTGCCAGCAGCTTAGGGACTAGCGGCGAGCAGTACTTC. It specifies CASSLGTSGEQYF.

This chain joins TRBV6-1 and TRBJ1-2, with 10 nucleotides matching TRBD1. CDR1 and CDR2 (germline): MNHNS, SASEGT. V shed 6 bases, J shed 8 bases, and the junction held 6 bases outside the gene matches. This CDR3 contains 13 residues. Here the CDR3 DNA reads TGTGCCAGCAGAGTAGGGACAGGGGTCGGCTACACCTTC. It yields the protein CASRVGTGVGYTF.

The chain uses TRBV5-1 and TRBJ2-3; D ambiguous. The length of the CDR3 is 13 residues. Trimming removed 3 bases from V and 5 bases from J, with 10 bases in between. Germline CDR1 is SGHRS and CDR2 is YFSETQ. Here the CDR3 DNA reads TGCGCCAGCAGCTCGGCATGGGTAGATACGCAGTATTTT. It encodes CASSSAWVDTQYF.

The V call is TRBV28, the J call TRBJ2-1; 12 nucleotides agree with TRBD2. This CDR3 region has 15 residues. CDR1 is MDHEN, CDR2 SYDVKM, per germline. After removal of 4 bases from V and 3 bases from J, the junction contained 1 base not matched to a gene. In nucleotides, the CDR3 is TGTGCCAGCAGTTCTAGCGGGGGGGACTACAATGAGCAGTTCTTC. This translates into CASSSSGGDYNEQFF.

The CDR3 sequence is CSVEARSPHNSPLHF. Written as DNA, the CDR3 is TGCAGCGTTGAGGCCAGGTCTCCCCATAATTCACCCCTCCACTTT. This sequence joins TRBV29-1 and TRBJ1-6; D remains unclear. The CDR3 is made up of 15 amino acids. Germline CDR1 is SQVTM and CDR2 is ANQGSEA. Trimming left V 3 bases short and J 5 bases short, with 14 bases between.

The chain uses TRBV28 and TRBJ2-7; unclear D gene. The germline V and J ends were trimmed by 5 bases and 4 bases, with 15 bases remaining between them. Germline assignment: CDR1 MDHEN and CDR2 SYDVKM. CDR3 length: 14 amino acids. In nucleotides, the CDR3 is TGTGCCAGCAGTCTGACCGGTCTAACGTACGAGCAGTACTTC. Its protein product is CASSLTGLTYEQYF.

V and J are TRBV30 and TRBJ2-1; 13 bases match TRBD2. Germline-derived CDR1 and CDR2 are GTSNPN and SVGIG (reference sequence). The CDR3 totals 16 residues. V lost 0 bases and J lost 9; bases outside the gene matches: 8. CDR3 protein: CAWSVGLAGVVGEQFF. The CDR3 bases are TGTGCCTGGAGTGTAGGACTAGCGGGAGTGGTTGGTGAGCAGTTCTTC.

This chain connects TRBV18 to TRBJ1-3; 7 positions match TRBD1. Trimming cost V 3 bases and J 7 bases; bases outside gene matches: 6. Germline loops: CDR1 KGHSH, CDR2 LQKENI. The CDR3 consists of 14 residues. In nucleotides, the CDR3 is TGTGCCAGCTCACCTACAGGGGAGCAGAACACCATATATTTT. Translated: CASSPTGEQNTIYF.

The rearrangement uses TRBV5-4 and TRBJ2-5; 11 bases fit TRBD2. The germline V gene encodes CDR1 SGHNT and CDR2 YYREEE (reference sequence). The CDR3 has 16 residues. Germline trimming cut 1 base from V and 5 bases from J; bases unmatched to any gene: 7. CDR3 sequence reads: CASSLLAGGSGETQYF. The CDR3 DNA reads TGTGCCAGCAGCTTGCTAGCGGGAGGCTCCGGGGAGACCCAGTACTTC.

This clone appeared a few times. This rearrangement joins TRBV5-6 to TRBJ2-7; TRBD2 matches at 7 bases. The ends lost 0 bases at V and 4 bases at J; junction bases unmatched: 10. The CDR3 is 16 residues long. CDR1 is SGHDT, CDR2 YYEEEE, per germline. The CDR3 coding sequence is TGTGCCAGCAGCTTGGTAGGGAGCGGGGAGGAGTACGAGCAGTACTTC. Protein sequence: CASSLVGSGEEYEQYF.

This rearrangement joins TRBV27 to TRBJ2-7; TRBD2 might be the D (5 bases). The CDR3 extends over 13 amino acids. From germline, CDR1 is MNHEY and CDR2 SMNVEV (reference sequence). Trimming took 5 bases from V and 3 from J, leaving 11 bases between them. Written as DNA, the CDR3 is TGTGCCAGCAGTCCCGCGGGCAGCTACGAGCAGTACTTC. Translated, it gives CASSPAGSYEQYF.

The rearrangement joins TRBV7-6 to TRBJ1-3; maybe TRBD1 (5 bases). V was clipped by 6 bases and J by 4 bases, with 10 bases between them. Germline CDR1 SGHVS, CDR2 FNYEAQ. The CDR3 has 13 residues. The CDR3 here is CASSDSLGNTIYF. The CDR3 DNA sequence: TGTGCCAGCAGTGACAGTCTCGGAAACACCATATATTTT.

V gene TRBV5-1 combines with J gene TRBJ2-7, with D tentatively TRBD2 (6 bases). The CDR3 is 14 amino acids. Trimming took 0 bases from V and 12 from J, leaving 19 bases between them. Germline V gene sequence: CDR1 SGHRS, CDR2 YFSETQ. The CDR3 DNA sequence: TGCGCCAGCAGCTTGGAGCGGGCTTCGAAAACCCGGTACTTC. Encoded protein: CASSLERASKTRYF.

The genes are TRBV19 and TRBJ2-4; D uncertain. This CDR3 region has 12 residues. Trimming cost V 1 base and J 6 bases, with 4 bases left between them. CDR1 is LNHDA and CDR2 is SQIVND in the germline V gene (reference sequence). The CDR3 DNA reads as TGTGCCAGTAGTATAGCTGCAAACATTCAGTACTTC. It specifies CASSIAANIQYF.

The chain uses TRBV7-3 and TRBJ2-1; D might be TRBD2 (7 bases). Germline CDR1 and CDR2: SGHTA and FQGTGA. CDR3 length: 16 amino acids. Between the trimmed V and J ends, which lost 5 bases and 0 bases, there was a span of 14 bases. The CDR3 DNA sequence: TGTGCCAGCAGCCCAGAGGGGGGGAGCTCCTACAATGAGCAGTTCTTC. The encoded protein is CASSPEGGSSYNEQFF.

The chain employs TRBV13 and TRBJ2-3; 10 bases agree with TRBD2. The CDR3 is 15 amino acids. The ends lost 3 bases at V and 3 bases at J; junction bases unmatched: 3. Germline V gives CDR1 PRHDT, CDR2 FYEKMQ (reference sequence). The CDR3 DNA sequence: TGTGCCAGCAGCTTCCCACTAGCGGGAACAGATACGCAGTATTTT. Translation gives CASSFPLAGTDTQYF.

This chain uses TRBV7-9 with TRBJ1-4; 7 nucleotides line up with TRBD1. The CDR3 spans 17 residues. CDR1 and CDR2 (germline): SEHNR, FQNEAQ (reference sequence). The ends lost 1 base at V and 6 bases at J; junction bases unmatched: 11. This CDR3 reads CASSLGPGQSRDEKLFF. CDR3 nucleotides: TGTGCCAGCAGCTTAGGGCCGGGACAGTCAAGGGATGAAAAACTGTTTTTT.

V is TRBV2 and J is TRBJ2-7; 8 positions agree with TRBD2. The CDR3 extends over 15 amino acids. V lost 6 bases and J lost 1; bases outside the gene matches: 8. Per the germline V gene, CDR1 is SNHLY and CDR2 is FYNNEI. The CDR3: CASRLASGGSYEQYF. Here the CDR3 DNA reads TGTGCCAGCAGGCTAGCTTCGGGAGGGTCCTACGAGCAGTACTTC.

The chain is built from TRBV6-5 and TRBJ2-3, with TRBD2 matching over 11 bases. The CDR3 is 16 residues long. J was trimmed by 2 bases and V by 4 bases; bases with no gene match: 5. Germline values: CDR1 MNHEY, CDR2 SVGAGI. CDR3 nucleotide sequence: TGTGCCAGCAGTTCCCGACTAGCGGGACCCACAGATACGCAGTATTTT. This sequence encodes CASSSRLAGPTDTQYF.

J is TRBJ2-2 and V is TRBV11-2; D ambiguous. Deletions cut 0 bases from V and 4 bases from J, with 6 bases between. Germline V gene data show CDR1 as SGHAT and CDR2 as FQNNGV. The CDR3 consists of 14 residues. This chain's CDR3 is CASSLDRFTGELFF. In nucleotides, the CDR3 is TGTGCCAGCAGCTTAGATCGGTTCACCGGGGAGCTGTTTTTT.

This chain joins TRBV21-1 and TRBJ2-7; the DNA was not used to check the table's D call, TRBD1. TRBV21-1 is flagged as a pseudogene. This CDR3 has 14 residues. The CDR3 sequence is CASVAGTKSYEQYF. CDR3 nucleotide sequence: TGTGCCAGTGTAGCCGGGACAAAGTCCTACGAGCAGTACTTC.

This rearrangement joins TRBV4-1 to TRBJ2-4, with D hard to call. The V end lost 1 base, the J end lost 9 bases, and 13 bases lay between the germline ends. In germline, CDR1 is MGHRA, CDR2 YSYEKL. The CDR3 covers 14 residues. CDR3: CASSQVGIESIQYF. CDR3 sequence (DNA): TGCGCCAGCAGCCAAGTTGGGATAGAAAGCATTCAGTACTTC.

The V and J genes are TRBV21-1 and TRBJ1-4; the table's D call, TRBD1, was not checked against the DNA. TRBV21-1 is a documented pseudogene. The CDR3 is 17 amino acids. DNA for the CDR3: TGTGCCAGCAGCAAAGCTCGGGGGACAGGGGTTAATGAAAAACTGTTTTTT. Its protein is CASSKARGTGVNEKLFF.

Remarks on this clone: The sample has other DNA sequences that encode this CDR3 too. The gene calls are TRBV6-5 and TRBJ2-5; D is uncertain. The germline V gene has CDR1 MNHEY and CDR2 SVGAGI. V dropped 0 bases and J dropped 2 bases, with 7 bases sitting between them. This CDR3 comprises 14 residues. This CDR3 reads CASSYSGRQETQYF. CDR3 sequence (DNA): TGTGCCAGCAGTTACTCGGGCAGACAAGAGACCCAGTACTTC.

This rearrangement joins TRBV7-9 to TRBJ2-5; D uncertain. The DNA end lines up better with TRBJ2-7; the J call may be wrong. This CDR3 comprises 13 residues. Germline values: CDR1 SEHNR, CDR2 FQNEAQ (reference sequence). CDR3 protein: CASSLSSSYEQYF. The CDR3, as DNA: TGTGCCAGCAGCTTATCCAGCTCCTACGAGCAGTACTTC.

The chain has TRBV6-1 and TRBJ1-1; D uncertain. Germline CDR1 and CDR2: MNHNS and SASEGT. The CDR3 has 14 amino acids. Trimming cost V 5 bases and J 1 base, with 11 bases left between them. The CDR3: CASSPFIQNTEAFF. DNA of the CDR3: TGTGCCAGCAGTCCCTTTATCCAGAACACTGAAGCTTTCTTT.

The chain has TRBV6-1 and TRBJ2-2; D is uncertain. V was pared by 8 bases and J by 2 bases, with 12 bases between. The CDR3 extends over 14 amino acids. Germline V gives CDR1 MNHNS, CDR2 SASEGT. The CDR3 DNA is TGTGCCAGCCGTAGAGGCCGAAACACCGGGGAGCTGTTTTTT. It encodes CASRRGRNTGELFF.